Below, 14 T cell receptor beta chains from the same sample are listed, as sequenced in a study of response to subunit inactivated influenza vaccine. A single record per CDR3 protein comes from TCRdb applying MiXCR to the RT-PCR reads. Of about 170,000 distinct CDR3 sequences in the sample, 9.5% to 12% were seen once. Source: CD8+ T cells sorted from PBMCs, taken 23 months after vaccination. Receptor source: a man aged 50 to 69 who received an inactivated influenza vaccine.

This clonotype was counted ten times or more. V usage is TRBV20-1 and J usage is TRBJ2-1; possibly TRBD1 for D (5 bases). The CDR3 has 15 residues. The germline V gene encodes CDR1 DFQATT and CDR2 SNEGSKA (reference sequence). The V end was cut by 0 bases, the J end by 6 bases, with 15 bases between. CDR3 coding DNA: TGCAGTGCTAGAGATTGGTATACAGGTGGCAATGAGCAGTTCTTC. As protein: CSARDWYTGGNEQFF.

This clonotype was detected only a few times. Germline is not matched at one junction end, which may reflect a read error. This chain links TRBV28 with TRBJ1-4; 8 nucleotides match TRBD1. CDR3 length equals 13 residues. Germline V lookup: CDR1 MDHEN, CDR2 SYDVKM. The CDR3 bases are TGTGCCAGCAGTCAGGGGGCGAATGTAAAACTGTTTTTT. Amino acids: CASSQGANVKLFF.

In its sample, this clonotype was seen a few times. The genes are TRBV28 and TRBJ2-3; 10 bases align to TRBD2. The CDR3 totals 17 residues. Unmatched junction bases numbered 12, after V lost 5 bases and J lost 4 bases. Germline V gene sequence: CDR1 MDHEN, CDR2 SYDVKM. CDR3: CASSPRIIAGGPDTQYF. Written as DNA, the CDR3 is TGTGCCAGCAGTCCGAGGATAATAGCGGGGGGCCCAGATACGCAGTATTTT.

This clonotype has just a few counts. The gene calls are TRBV12-3 or TRBV12-4 and TRBJ2-7; tentatively, D is TRBD2 (6 bases). Trimming pared 3 bases from V and 5 bases from J, leaving 17 bases between. The CDR3 is 15 amino acids. CDR3 loop: CASSLEGLIRDEQYF. The CDR3 nucleotides read TGTGCCAGCAGTTTGGAGGGACTGATCCGGGACGAGCAGTACTTC.

This clonotype was picked up many times. The J gene is TRBJ2-3, the V gene TRBV5-5; 9 nucleotides agree with TRBD1. V dropped 5 bases and J dropped 2; count of bases not matched to a gene: 6. The CDR3 is made up of 15 amino acids. Germline V CDR1 and CDR2: SGHKS, YYEKEE (reference sequence). The CDR3 loop is CASRPQGANTDTQYF. CDR3 DNA sequence: TGTGCCAGCAGACCACAGGGGGCAAACACAGATACGCAGTATTTT.

The chain employs TRBV12-3 or TRBV12-4 and TRBJ2-7, with no clear D. The CDR3 has 14 amino acids. Trimming removed 2 bases at V and 0 bases at J, with 8 bases between. As DNA, the CDR3 is TGTGCCAGCAGTTTATTCGGGCCCTCCTACGAGCAGTACTTC. Residues: CASSLFGPSYEQYF.

In the case of this clonotype: This may come from a read error, since a much larger clone is one base off. The chain is built from TRBV5-1 and TRBJ2-5; D might be TRBD2 (6 bases). Deletions cut 1 base from V and 5 bases from J, with 9 bases between. Germline V gene lookup returns CDR1 SGHRS and CDR2 YFSETQ. The CDR3 spans 13 residues. The CDR3 DNA sequence: TGCGCCAGCAGCTTGAGGAGCGGGGAGACCCAGTACTTC. Translation: CASSLRSGETQYF.

This clonotype was found many times. V usage is TRBV4-3 and J usage is TRBJ2-7, with a weak D call TRBD1 (5 bases). Germline assignment: CDR1 LGHNA and CDR2 YSLEER. V lost 0 bases and J 2 bases, leaving 8 bases between the germline ends. This CDR3 comprises 14 residues. DNA of the CDR3: TGCGCCAGCAGCCAAGACGGCAGGGCCTACGAGCAGTACTTC. It codes for CASSQDGRAYEQYF.

This chain links TRBV4-3 with TRBJ2-2; D not certain. Looked up from germline, CDR1 is LGHNA and CDR2 is YSLEER. This CDR3 spans 16 amino acids. Trimming left V 0 bases short and J 6 bases short, with 14 bases between. The CDR3 coding sequence is TGCGCCAGCAGCCAAGATTTTTCTCCCCCAGCCGGGGAGCTGTTTTTT. It yields the protein CASSQDFSPPAGELFF.

This clonotype was detected only a few times. The V and J genes are TRBV12-3 or TRBV12-4 and TRBJ2-2; D call uncertain. This CDR3 region has 17 residues. Deletions cut 3 bases from V and 0 bases from J, with 14 bases between. The CDR3 region has the DNA TGTGCCAGCAGTTTTGGTCACGAAATCGCGAACACCGGGGAGCTGTTTTTT. This sequence encodes CASSFGHEIANTGELFF.

This clonotype was detected many times. The chain recombines TRBV29-1 with TRBJ1-2, with a tentative D call TRBD1 (5 bases). Germline lookup yields CDR1 SQVTM and CDR2 ANQGSEA. The V end lost 4 bases, the J end lost 4 bases, and 13 bases lay between the germline ends. This CDR3 comprises 13 residues. The CDR3 DNA reads as TGCAGCGTTGGGGACTCTCCCATCTATGGCTACACCTTC. It codes for CSVGDSPIYGYTF.

The gene calls are TRBV7-8 and TRBJ2-7; D unclear. The germline V gene has CDR1 SGHVS and CDR2 FQNEAQ. This CDR3 comprises 14 residues. V was trimmed by 4 bases and J by 0 bases, leaving 10 bases between them. This CDR3 reads CASSSRASSYEQYF. CDR3 in DNA: TGTGCCAGCAGCTCCCGGGCCAGCTCCTACGAGCAGTACTTC.

This clonotype appeared a few times. The CDR3 DNA reads as TGCAGTGCTAGAATTGCCGCTGGGAGGGCGAATGAGCAGTTCTTC. Protein: CSARIAAGRANEQFF. This rearrangement joins TRBV20-1 to TRBJ2-1, with 7 bases that match TRBD2. CDR1 and CDR2 (germline): DFQATT, SNEGSKA (reference sequence). CDR3 length: 15 amino acids. V dropped 2 bases and J dropped 7; count of bases not matched to a gene: 11.

This clonotype has more than one count but fewer than ten. The CDR3 loop reads CASSVAPGGEAFF. For the CDR3, the DNA is TGTGCCAGCAGCGTAGCGCCAGGAGGTGAAGCTTTCTTT. V and J are TRBV9 and TRBJ1-1; D not certain. The V gene's germline CDR1 is SGDLS and CDR2 YYNGEE. V lost 0 bases and J 7 bases, leaving 10 bases between the germline ends. CDR3 size: 13 residues.